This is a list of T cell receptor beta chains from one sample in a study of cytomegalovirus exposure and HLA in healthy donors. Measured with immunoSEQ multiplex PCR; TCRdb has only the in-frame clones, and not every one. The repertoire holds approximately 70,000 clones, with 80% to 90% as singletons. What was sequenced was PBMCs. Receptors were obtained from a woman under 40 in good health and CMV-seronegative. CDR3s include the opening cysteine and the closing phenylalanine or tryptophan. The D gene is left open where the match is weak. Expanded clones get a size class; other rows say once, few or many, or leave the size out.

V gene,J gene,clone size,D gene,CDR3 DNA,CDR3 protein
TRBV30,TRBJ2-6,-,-,TGTGCCTGGAGTGTACGGCAGGGCGTTCAGAATGTCCTGACTTTC,CAWSVRQGVQNVLTF
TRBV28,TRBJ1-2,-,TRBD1,TGTGCCAGCAGGCCGGGACAGGGGGCAGTTGGCTACACCTTC,CASRPGQGAVGYTF
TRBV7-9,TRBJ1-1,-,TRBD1,TGTTCCGTCCCTCATCAAGAGGGGGCGCGAGCTTTCTTT,CSVPHQEGARAFF
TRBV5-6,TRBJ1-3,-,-,TGTGCCAGCAGCTTGGCAGGGATCGGAAACACCATATATTTT,CASSLAGIGNTIYF
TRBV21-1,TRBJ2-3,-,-,TGTGCCAGCAGCAAAGGGCCCAATCCGCAGTATTTT,CASSKGPNPQYF
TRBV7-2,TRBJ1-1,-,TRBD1,TGTGCCAGCAGCTTCCGGGACAGGGTGAACACTGAAGCTTTCTTT,CASSFRDRVNTEAFF
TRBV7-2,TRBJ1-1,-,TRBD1,TGTGCCAGCAGCCCGAGGACAGGGACTAACACTGAAGCTTTCTTT,CASSPRTGTNTEAFF
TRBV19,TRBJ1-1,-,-,TGTGCCAGTATGGTCCCCTTGCGGGGGGGTACTGAAGCTTTCTTT,CASMVPLRGGTEAFF
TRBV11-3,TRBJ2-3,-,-,TGTGCCAGCAGCTTAGATCAGGTCCATACGCAGTATTTT,CASSLDQVHTQYF
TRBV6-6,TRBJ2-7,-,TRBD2,TGTGCCAGCAGAGAAAGAGCGGGACCTACCTACGAGCAGTACTTC,CASRERAGPTYEQYF
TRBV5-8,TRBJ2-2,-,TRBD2,TGTGCCAGCAGCTTCGACAGGGGATATCTAGCGGGGGACACCGGGGAGCTGTTTTTT,CASSFDRGYLAGDTGELFF
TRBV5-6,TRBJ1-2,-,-,TGTGCCAGCAGCTTGGGAGGGGGGGACTACTATGGCTACACCTTC,CASSLGGGDYYGYTF
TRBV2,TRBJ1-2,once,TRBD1,TGTGCCGGCACAGGGGCCGGGTATGGCTACACCTTC,CAGTGAGYGYTF
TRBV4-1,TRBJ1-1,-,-,TGCGCCAGCAGCCAAGATCTGGCGGGGAACACTGAAGCTTTCTTT,CASSQDLAGNTEAFF
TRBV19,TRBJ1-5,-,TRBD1,TGTGCCAGTAGCCGCCCCGGGACAGCAGACTTGGGGTATCAGCCCCAGCATTTT,CASSRPGTADLGYQPQHF
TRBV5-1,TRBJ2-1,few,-,TGCGCCAGCAGCTTAACTGTGAGCTCCTACAATGAGCAGTTCTTC,CASSLTVSSYNEQFF
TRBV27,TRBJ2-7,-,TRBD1,TGTGCCAGCAGTCCCACCGGACAGGGGAGGGCATACGAGCAGTACTTC,CASSPTGQGRAYEQYF
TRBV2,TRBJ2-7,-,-,TGTGCCAGCAGTAGCTTTAAGAGGGAGCAGTACTTC,CASSSFKREQYF